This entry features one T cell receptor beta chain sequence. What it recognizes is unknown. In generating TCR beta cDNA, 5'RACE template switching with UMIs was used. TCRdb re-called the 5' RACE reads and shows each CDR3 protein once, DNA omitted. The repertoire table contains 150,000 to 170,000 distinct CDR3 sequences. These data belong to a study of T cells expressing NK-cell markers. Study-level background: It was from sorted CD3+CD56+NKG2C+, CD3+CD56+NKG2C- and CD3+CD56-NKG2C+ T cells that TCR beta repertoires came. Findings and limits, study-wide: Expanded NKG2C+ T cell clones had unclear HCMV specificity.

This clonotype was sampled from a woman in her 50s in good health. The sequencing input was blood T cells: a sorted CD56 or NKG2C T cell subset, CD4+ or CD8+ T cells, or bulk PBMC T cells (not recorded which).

The CDR3: CSVVGGGGKRAYEQYF. The chain has TRBV29-1 and TRBJ2-7; the D gene TCRdb calls, TRBD2, cannot be checked with no DNA. CDR1 is SQVTM, CDR2 ANQGSEA, per germline. This CDR3 has 16 amino acids.